The 30 T cell receptor beta chains below all came from one sample that was sequenced in a study of T-cell memory formation after mild COVID-19. TCRdb independently ran MiXCR on the 5' RACE reads; one entry per CDR3 protein. The table has approximately 44,000 distinct CDR3 sequences, 7.3% seen once. Sequences were obtained from PBMCs or a T cell subset sorted from them (not recorded which). The receptors shown here come from a man between 18 and 29 years old who had mild COVID-19 (a few samples of this study predate the infection). Cell type and time point are not known.

This clonotype appeared many times. This rearrangement joins TRBV7-2 to TRBJ2-5; D is ambiguous. The germline V gene has CDR1 SGHTA and CDR2 FQGNSA. The V end was cut by 2 bases, the J end by 5 bases, with 6 bases between. The CDR3 length is 12 residues. CDR3 residues: CASSLRWETQYF. The CDR3 region has the DNA TGTGCCAGCAGCTTACGATGGGAGACCCAGTACTTC.

This clonotype was seen only a few times. V is TRBV12-3 or TRBV12-4 and J is TRBJ1-2; 8 bases map to TRBD1. The V segment lost 7 bases and the J segment 2 bases; nucleotides outside the gene matches: 6. CDR3 length: 14 residues. The chain's CDR3 is CASNGQGANYGYTF. In nucleotides, the CDR3 is TGTGCCAGCAACGGACAGGGAGCGAACTATGGCTACACCTTC.

There are many counts of this clonotype. The chain couples TRBV9 to TRBJ2-4, with D hard to call. Germline-derived CDR1 and CDR2 are SGDLS and YYNGEE. The CDR3 extends over 13 amino acids. V dropped 5 bases and J dropped 6 bases, with 12 bases sitting between them. The CDR3 protein is CASSTGRVNIQYF. The CDR3 bases are TGTGCCAGCAGTACCGGACGGGTAAACATTCAGTACTTC.

This clonotype was observed many times. The V call is TRBV5-1, the J call TRBJ2-3; D gene uncertain. Germline V gives CDR1 SGHRS, CDR2 YFSETQ. V lost 0 bases and J 2 bases, leaving 4 bases between the germline ends. The CDR3 spans 13 residues. The CDR3 DNA follows: TGCGCCAGCAGCTTGGCTTCCACAGATACGCAGTATTTT. Protein product: CASSLASTDTQYF.

In this sample, this clonotype turned up many times. This rearrangement joins TRBV15 to TRBJ1-5, with TRBD1 matching over 7 bases. V shed 3 bases and J 1 base; nucleotides not matched to a gene: 6. This CDR3 has 16 residues. The germline gives CDR1 LNHNV, CDR2 YYDKDF (reference sequence). In nucleotides, the CDR3 is TGTGCCACCAGCAGGACAGGGCCCGGGAGCAATCAGCCCCAGCATTTT. This encodes CATSRTGPGSNQPQHF. Based on the CDR3 plus reference TRBV15 and TRBJ1-5, the full variable domain is DAMVIQNPRYQVTQFGKPVTLSCSQTLNHNVMYWYQQKSSQAPKLLFHYYDKDFNNEADTPDNFQSRRPNTSFCFLDIRSPGLGDTAMYLCATSRTGPGSNQPQHFGDGTRLSIL.

This clonotype has ten or more counts. The rearrangement links TRBV12-3 or TRBV12-4 to TRBJ2-1; D not resolved. This CDR3 comprises 15 residues. Trimming pared 4 bases from V and 0 bases from J, leaving 10 bases between. CDR3 protein: CASSSSTRSYNEQFF. The CDR3 coding sequence is TGTGCCAGCAGTTCGTCGACGCGCTCCTACAATGAGCAGTTCTTC.

This clonotype came up many times. V is TRBV30 and J is TRBJ2-2; D gene ambiguous. The CDR3 contains 11 residues. Trimming removed 4 bases from V and 7 bases from J, with 7 bases in between. Per the germline V gene, CDR1 is GTSNPN and CDR2 is SVGIG (reference sequence). CDR3 amino acids: CAWTGGGELFF. CDR3 nucleotide sequence: TGTGCCTGGACCGGCGGCGGGGAGCTGTTTTTT. Full variable domain (remainder filled in from reference TRBV30 and TRBJ2-2): SQTIHQWPATLVQPVGSPLSLECTVEGTSNPNLYWYRQAAGRGLQLLFYSVGIGQISSEVPQNLSASRPQDRQFILSSKKLLLSDSGFYLCAWTGGGELFFGEGSRLTVL.

A few counts support this clonotype. The chain has TRBV11-2 and TRBJ2-7, with TRBD1 matching over 7 bases. This CDR3 spans 15 amino acids. V trimming: 0 bases; J trimming: 3 bases; junction bases outside the gene matches: 5. Germline CDR1 and CDR2: SGHAT and FQNNGV. This chain's CDR3 is CASSLDQQGFYEQYF. The CDR3 DNA reads TGTGCCAGCAGCTTAGACCAACAGGGGTTCTACGAGCAGTACTTC.

Many counts were recorded for this clonotype. The chain carries TRBV7-2 and TRBJ2-1; D is unresolved. The CDR3 has 16 residues. Trimming stripped 3 bases from V and 4 bases from J, with 16 bases between. The germline V gene encodes CDR1 SGHTA and CDR2 FQGNSA. The CDR3 region is CASSLFPGTVYNEQFF. In nucleotides, the CDR3 is TGTGCCAGCAGCTTGTTTCCCGGTACAGTATACAATGAGCAGTTCTTC.

This clonotype occurred many times. The J gene is TRBJ1-1, the V gene TRBV20-1; 7 bases line up with TRBD1. The V gene's germline CDR1 is DFQATT and CDR2 SNEGSKA (reference sequence). CDR3 length equals 14 residues. V was clipped by 1 base and J by 6 bases; unmatched bases: 8. CDR3 DNA sequence: TGCAGTGCTAGAGTACCGGGACAGTCCCCTGAAGCTTTCTTT. Protein product: CSARVPGQSPEAFF.

This clonotype was seen repeatedly, ten times or more. The chain uses TRBV6-6 and TRBJ2-1; no clear D. Trimming took off 4 bases at V and 12 bases at J, with 19 bases between the two ends. This CDR3 region has 14 residues. The V gene's germline CDR1 is MNHNY and CDR2 SVGAGI (reference sequence). This CDR3 is CASSLARGSDVQFF. DNA of the CDR3: TGTGCCAGCAGTTTGGCGAGAGGTTCAGACGTGCAGTTCTTC.

The CDR3 loop is CASTTLGAQYF. The CDR3 nucleotides are TGTGCCAGCACCACCCTCGGGGCCCAGTACTTC. The V and J genes are TRBV3-1 and TRBJ2-5; possibly TRBD2 for D (5 bases). Trimming shortened V by 7 bases and J by 9 bases, and 12 bases separated the two germline ends. Germline values: CDR1 LGHDT, CDR2 YNNKEL (reference sequence). The CDR3 is made up of 11 amino acids.

This clonotype occurred many times. This chain joins TRBV5-1 and TRBJ2-7; a possible D gene is TRBD1 (6 bases). This CDR3 has 14 amino acids. V gave up 0 bases and J gave up 6 bases, with 13 bases separating them. Germline-derived CDR1 and CDR2 are SGHRS and YFSETQ. CDR3 in amino acids: CASSLGTAFSEQYF. The DNA of the CDR3 is TGCGCCAGCAGCTTGGGGACAGCTTTTAGCGAGCAGTACTTC.

This clonotype was seen more than once but under ten times. The chain employs TRBV7-2 and TRBJ1-5; D call uncertain. Trimming removed 3 bases at V and 8 bases at J, with 8 bases between. This CDR3 contains 12 residues. Germline V gene data show CDR1 as SGHTA and CDR2 as FQGNSA. This CDR3 reads CASSLIGKPQHF. The CDR3 nucleotides read TGTGCCAGCAGCTTGATAGGGAAGCCCCAGCATTTT.

The rearrangement links TRBV28 to TRBJ1-1; TRBD1 is a possible D gene (6 bases). Germline CDR1 and CDR2: MDHEN and SYDVKM. This CDR3 region has 16 residues. V was trimmed by 4 bases and J by 0 bases, leaving 15 bases between them. Written as DNA, the CDR3 is TGTGCCAGCAGTTATGGTCGGGGGCCGCTGAACACTGAAGCTTTCTTT. Translation: CASSYGRGPLNTEAFF.

The J gene is TRBJ2-2, the V gene TRBV6-6; D is ambiguous. The germline CDR1 and CDR2 sequences are MNHNY and SVGAGI (reference sequence). V was pared by 10 bases and J by 1 base, with 7 bases between. The CDR3 is 12 amino acids. The chain's CDR3 is CATDMNTGELFF. CDR3 in DNA: TGTGCCACCGACATGAACACCGGGGAGCTGTTTTTT.

This clonotype has just a few counts. The gene calls are TRBV15 and TRBJ2-2; D not certain. Trimming removed 1 base from V and 6 bases from J, with 6 bases in between. In germline, CDR1 is LNHNV, CDR2 YYDKDF (reference sequence). This CDR3 spans 13 amino acids. CDR3 sequence: CATSRAYAGELFF. DNA of the CDR3: TGTGCCACCAGCAGAGCTTACGCCGGGGAGCTGTTTTTT.

This chain joins TRBV12-3 or TRBV12-4 and TRBJ1-2; D perhaps matches TRBD1 (6 bases). This CDR3 comprises 13 residues. V was pared by 3 bases and J by 6 bases, with 11 bases between. In DNA, the CDR3 is TGTGCCAGCAGTTTTCAGGGGAGGCATGGCTACACCTTC. The encoded protein is CASSFQGRHGYTF.

In its sample, this clonotype was seen a few times. The chain has TRBV5-1 and TRBJ2-1; 8 nucleotides line up with TRBD2. Germline trimming cut 4 bases from V and 9 bases from J; bases unmatched to any gene: 9. Germline V gene lookup returns CDR1 SGHRS and CDR2 YFSETQ. The CDR3 is 14 amino acids. The CDR3 DNA follows: TGCGCCAGCAGCCGAGCGGGGGAAGGCGGTGAGCAGTTCTTC. Its protein is CASSRAGEGGEQFF.

This clonotype was picked up many times. This rearrangement joins TRBV6-6 to TRBJ2-5; D not resolved. Germline CDR1 reads MNHNY; CDR2 reads SVGAGI (reference sequence). This CDR3 spans 14 amino acids. Deletions cut 0 bases from V and 4 bases from J, with 9 bases between. The CDR3 reads CASSYSNGLETQYF. The CDR3 coding sequence is TGTGCCAGCAGTTACTCGAACGGCCTAGAGACCCAGTACTTC.

The rearrangement uses TRBV29-1 and TRBJ2-1; 7 bases fit TRBD1. Trimming removed 8 bases from V and 4 bases from J; junction bases left unmatched: 8. The CDR3 extends over 13 amino acids. Germline V gene sequence: CDR1 SQVTM, CDR2 ANQGSEA. CDR3 sequence (DNA): TGCAGCTCCCGGGACAGTGTGTACAATGAGCAGTTCTTC. Translating it yields CSSRDSVYNEQFF.

The chain recombines TRBV7-2 with TRBJ2-7, with D perhaps TRBD1 (6 bases). Germline V gene lookup returns CDR1 SGHTA and CDR2 FQGNSA. The CDR3 consists of 15 residues. The V end lost 5 bases, the J end lost 4 bases, and 18 bases lay between the germline ends. Written as DNA, the CDR3 is TGTGCCAGCAGCGTCTCCGGGACAACTCCTTACGAGCAGTACGTC. It specifies CASSVSGTTPYEQYV.

This clonotype was found a few times. The chain recombines TRBV12-3 or TRBV12-4 with TRBJ2-3; 8 bases are shared with TRBD2. CDR3 length equals 16 residues. The V and J ends lost 2 bases and 4 bases, in that order; junction bases with no gene match: 8. Here the CDR3 DNA reads TGTGCCAGCAGTTTATATCTAGCGGGTGGGCCAGATACGCAGTATTTT. It specifies CASSLYLAGGPDTQYF.

This clonotype was observed a handful of times. The chain uses TRBV11-2 and TRBJ2-1; D is undetermined. Trimming stripped 2 bases from V and 10 bases from J, with 12 bases between. This CDR3 spans 13 amino acids. CDR1 and CDR2 from the germline V gene are SGHAT and FQNNGV. The CDR3, as DNA: TGTGCCAGCAGCTTATCAAGGGATGACGAGCAGTTCTTC. Amino acids: CASSLSRDDEQFF.

The chain is built from TRBV5-1 and TRBJ1-2; TRBD1 is a possible D gene (5 bases). This CDR3 region has 14 residues. Germline V CDR1 and CDR2: SGHRS, YFSETQ. V was shortened by 3 bases and J by 4 bases, with 13 bases between the two germline ends. The CDR3 spells CASSSDTGGYGYTF. DNA of the CDR3: TGCGCCAGCAGCTCTGACACAGGAGGCTATGGCTACACCTTC.

The chain links TRBV28 to TRBJ2-5; unclear D gene. The CDR3 covers 12 residues. Germline V lookup: CDR1 MDHEN, CDR2 SYDVKM. The V and J ends lost 5 bases and 5 bases respectively, with 9 bases between them. The CDR3 reads CASSKEWETQYF. The CDR3 DNA reads TGTGCCAGCAGTAAGGAGTGGGAGACCCAGTACTTC. The full variable domain, completed using reference TRBV28 and TRBJ2-5, is DVKVTQSSRYLVKRTGEKVFLECVQDMDHENMFWYRQDPGLGLRLIYFSYDVKMKEKGDIPEGYSVSREKKERFSLILESASTNQTSMYLCASSKEWETQYFGPGTRLLVL.

This clonotype has a handful of counts. The chain employs TRBV4-1 and TRBJ2-1; tentatively, D is TRBD2 (7 bases). V lost 3 bases, J lost 1 base, and 16 bases lay in between. CDR1 MGHRA and CDR2 YSYEKL come from the germline V gene. The CDR3 runs to 17 residues. The CDR3 region is CASSQPRGGGSYNEQFF. The CDR3 DNA sequence: TGCGCCAGCAGCCAGCCACGAGGGGGGGGATCCTACAATGAGCAGTTCTTC.

This clonotype was observed a handful of times. The chain links TRBV28 to TRBJ1-3, with D maybe TRBD1 (5 bases). The germline V gene encodes CDR1 MDHEN and CDR2 SYDVKM. Trimming removed 3 bases at V and 0 bases at J, with 21 bases between. This CDR3 spans 19 amino acids. Here the CDR3 reads CASSFVGTWERTSGNTIYF. CDR3 coding DNA: TGTGCCAGCAGTTTTGTAGGGACGTGGGAAAGAACCTCTGGAAACACCATATATTTT. Full variable domain (missing parts from reference TRBV28 and TRBJ1-3): DVKVTQSSRYLVKRTGEKVFLECVQDMDHENMFWYRQDPGLGLRLIYFSYDVKMKEKGDIPEGYSVSREKKERFSLILESASTNQTSMYLCASSFVGTWERTSGNTIYFGEGSWLTVV.

The gene calls are TRBV5-1 and TRBJ1-5; 9 positions agree with TRBD1. After removal of 4 bases from V and 1 base from J, the junction contained 3 bases not matched to a gene. The germline V gene has CDR1 SGHRS and CDR2 YFSETQ. The CDR3 runs to 15 residues. In DNA form, the CDR3 reads TGCGCCAGCAGCCCAGGGACAGGGAGCAATCAGCCCCAGCATTTT. It yields the protein CASSPGTGSNQPQHF. Full variable domain (missing parts from reference TRBV5-1 and TRBJ1-5): KAGVTQTPRYLIKTRGQQVTLSCSPISGHRSVSWYQQTPGQGLQFLFEYFSETQRNKGNFPGRFSGRQFSNSRSEMNVSTLELGDSALYLCASSPGTGSNQPQHFGDGTRLSIL.

This clonotype came up a few times. The chain combines TRBV7-2 with TRBJ1-3, with 7 bases lining up with TRBD1. V was clipped by 6 bases and J by 2 bases; unmatched bases: 4. Germline values: CDR1 SGHTA, CDR2 FQGNSA. This CDR3 has 14 amino acids. The CDR3, as DNA: TGTGCCAGCAGACAAACAGGGGCTGGAAACACCATATATTTT. This sequence encodes CASRQTGAGNTIYF. The variable domain in full, completed from reference TRBV7-2 and TRBJ1-3, reads GAGVSQSPSNKVTEKGKDVELRCDPISGHTALYWYRQSLGQGLEFLIYFQGNSAPDKSGLPSDRFSAERTGGSVSTLTIQRTQQEDSAVYLCASRQTGAGNTIYFGEGSWLTVV.